This T cell receptor (beta chain) derives from a study of regulatory T cells in long-lasting Graves disease. Study-wide results and limits: Public clonotype sharing was higher in persistent than newly diagnosed patients. Small sample size may have lowered accuracy. The TCR repertoire of persistent Graves' patients was less diverse than that of newly diagnosed ones. Persistent disease favored TRBV28, TRBJ1-2 and TRBJ2-5.

Specified time point: newly diagnosed GD, antithyroid drugs for less than 3 months. The TCR library used RNA extracted from PBMCs. This clonotype has ten or more counts. As yet, its antigen is unknown. According to the study, TCR beta libraries were built with iRepertoire HTBI primers and CDR3-region Arm-PCR. TCRdb redid the calling of the multiplex PCR reads with MiXCR, one entry per CDR3 protein. The repertoire holds fewer than 350,000 distinct CDR3 sequences, with 15% to 20% as singletons. The V gene's germline CDR1 is SGHAT and CDR2 FQDESV (reference sequence). The V gene lost 3 bases and the J gene lost 2 bases, with 12 bases spanning the gap. The CDR3 extends over 15 amino acids.

The source is a female donor with Graves disease. The sample here was peripheral blood mononuclear cells (PBMCs), taken at new diagnosis, from a patient treated with antithyroid drugs. The chain links TRBV11-1 to TRBJ2-3; D not resolved. CDR3 DNA sequence: TGTGCCAGCAGCTTGGCGGAATTTTACACAGATACGCAGTATTTT. It encodes CASSLAEFYTDTQYF. The variable domain in full, completed from reference TRBV11-1 and TRBJ2-3, reads EAEVAQSPRYKITEKSQAVAFWCDPISGHATLYWYRQILGQGPELLVQFQDESVVDDSQLPKDRFSAERLKGVDSTLKIQPAELGDSAMYLCASSLAEFYTDTQYFGPGTRLTVL.